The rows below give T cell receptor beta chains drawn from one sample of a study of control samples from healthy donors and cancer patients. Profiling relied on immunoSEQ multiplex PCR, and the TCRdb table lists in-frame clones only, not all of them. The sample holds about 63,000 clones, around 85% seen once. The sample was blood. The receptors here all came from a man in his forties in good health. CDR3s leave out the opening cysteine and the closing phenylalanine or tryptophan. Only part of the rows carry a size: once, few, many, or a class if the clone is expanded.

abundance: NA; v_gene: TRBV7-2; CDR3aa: ASSLVSGTGPYNEQF
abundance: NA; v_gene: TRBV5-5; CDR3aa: ASSLAGVQSYEQY
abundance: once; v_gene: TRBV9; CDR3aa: ASSVGALGTGYEQY
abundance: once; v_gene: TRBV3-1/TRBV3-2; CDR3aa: ASSQEVSGRPQH
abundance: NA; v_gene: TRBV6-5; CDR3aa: ASNSGGQSSGELF
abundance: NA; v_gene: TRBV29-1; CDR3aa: SVEDRRTGGYEQY
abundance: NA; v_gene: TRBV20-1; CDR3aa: SASLRDTQY
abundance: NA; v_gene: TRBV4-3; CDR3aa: ASSQQRREGEKLF
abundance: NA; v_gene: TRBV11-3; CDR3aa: ASSFVAGSSTDTQY
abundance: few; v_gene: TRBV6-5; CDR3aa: ASSYRELGTQY
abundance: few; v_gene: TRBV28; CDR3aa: ASMRGRGQPQH
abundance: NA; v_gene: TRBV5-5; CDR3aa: ASSSNLQAYSNQPQH
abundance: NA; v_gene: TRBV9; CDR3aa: ASSRRGDRASGSRTDTQY